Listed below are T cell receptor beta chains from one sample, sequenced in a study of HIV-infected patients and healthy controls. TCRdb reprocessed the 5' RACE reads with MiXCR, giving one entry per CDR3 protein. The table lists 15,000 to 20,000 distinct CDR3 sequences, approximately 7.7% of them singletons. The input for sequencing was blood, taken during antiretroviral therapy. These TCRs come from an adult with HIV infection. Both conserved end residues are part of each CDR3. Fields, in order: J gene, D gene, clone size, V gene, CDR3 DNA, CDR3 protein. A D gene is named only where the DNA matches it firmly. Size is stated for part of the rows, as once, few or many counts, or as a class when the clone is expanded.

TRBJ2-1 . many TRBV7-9 TGTGCCAGCAGCTTAGGGAATGAGCAGTTCTTC CASSLGNEQFF
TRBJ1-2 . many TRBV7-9 TGTGCCAGCAACACTGCCCCGCGGCTGGGCGACTATGGCTACACCTTC CASNTAPRLGDYGYTF
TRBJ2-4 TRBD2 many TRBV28 TGTGCCAGCAGTTCACTAGCGGGAGGGAAAAACATTCAGTACTTC CASSSLAGGKNIQYF
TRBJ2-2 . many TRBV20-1 TGCAGTGCATTCCGTGACCAGCACGGGGAGCTGTTTTTT CSAFRDQHGELFF
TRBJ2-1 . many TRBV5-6 TGTGCCAGCAGCGACAGCAACAATGAGCAGTTCTTC CASSDSNNEQFF
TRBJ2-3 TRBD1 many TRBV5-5 TGTGCCAGCAGACTCACAGGGGAAATCACAGATACGCAGTATTTT CASRLTGEITDTQYF
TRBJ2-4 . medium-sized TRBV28 TGTGCCAGCAGTCGCCGAATCTCCCAGGGGGGACTAGCCAAAAACATTCAGTACTTC CASSRRISQGGLAKNIQYF
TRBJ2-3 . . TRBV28 TGTGCCAGCAGGACATCTACAGGGATTTTCACAGATACGCAGTATTTT CASRTSTGIFTDTQYF
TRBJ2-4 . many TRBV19 TGTGCCAGTAGTATAGATCGGGCGGTAGTAGCCAAAAACATTCAGTACTTC CASSIDRAVVAKNIQYF
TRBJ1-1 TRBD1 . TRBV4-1 TGCGCCAGCAGCCAAGATGGGACAGGGGTTTTTAGGACTGAAGCTTTCTTT CASSQDGTGVFRTEAFF
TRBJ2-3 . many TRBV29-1 TGCAGCGTTCGTCTGGTTAGCACAGATACGCAGTATTTT CSVRLVSTDTQYF
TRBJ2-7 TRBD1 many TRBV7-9 TGTGCCAGCAGCTCTCCGACAGGGGGCCAATCCGAGCAGTACTTC CASSSPTGGQSEQYF
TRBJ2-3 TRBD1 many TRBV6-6 TGTGCCAGCAGTACCACGACAGGGGTAGAGGGTTACACAGATACGCAGTATTTT CASSTTTGVEGYTDTQYF
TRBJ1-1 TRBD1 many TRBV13 TGTGCCAGCAGCTCCACTTACCGTCCCGGGACAGGGGCGGACACTGAAGCTTTCTTT CASSSTYRPGTGADTEAFF
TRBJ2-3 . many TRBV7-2 TGTGCCAGCATCGCAGGGGGGGCGGCAGATACGCAGTATTTT CASIAGGAADTQYF
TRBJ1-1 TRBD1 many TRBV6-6 TGTGCCAGCAGTTACGGACAGGCTAACACTGAAGCTTTCTTT CASSYGQANTEAFF
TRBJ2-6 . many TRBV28 TGTGCCAGCAGTTTACGGATACCCGGGGCCAACGTCCTGACTTTC CASSLRIPGANVLTF
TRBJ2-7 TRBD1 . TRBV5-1 TGCGCCAGCAGCACGGGACAGGGGGCGGGCGAGCAGTACTTC CASSTGQGAGEQYF
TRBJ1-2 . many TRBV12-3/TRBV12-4 TGTGCCAGCAGTTTAGGGCAGGGTGGTCATGGCTACACCTTC CASSLGQGGHGYTF
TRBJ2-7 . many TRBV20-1 TGCAGTGCTACCATCACCACTTCGAACTACGAGCAGTACTTC CSATITTSNYEQYF
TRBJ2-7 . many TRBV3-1 TGTGCCAGCAGGTCAGGGTTCGAGCAGTACTTC CASRSGFEQYF
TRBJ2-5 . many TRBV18 TGTGCCAGCTCACCTAATGAGGGTGGTAGTCAAGAGACCCAGTACTTC CASSPNEGGSQETQYF
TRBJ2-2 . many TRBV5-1 TGCGCCAGCAGCTTAGGCATAGCGGTGAACACCGGGGAGCTGTTTTTT CASSLGIAVNTGELFF
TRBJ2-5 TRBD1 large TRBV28 TGTGCCAGCAGTTCCGGGACAGGGGCCGCCCAAGAGACCCAGTACTTC CASSSGTGAAQETQYF
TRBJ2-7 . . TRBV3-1 TGTGCCAGCAGCCAAGGGACACCCGGGCACGAGCAGTACTTC CASSQGTPGHEQYF
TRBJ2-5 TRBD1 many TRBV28 TGTGCCAGCAGTCTCCCAGCCCGGACAGGGGCGGGAAAGACCCAGTACTTC CASSLPARTGAGKTQYF
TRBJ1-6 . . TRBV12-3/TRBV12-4 TGTGCCAGTACCTCGCGCGCGCCGGGGTCACCCCTCCACTTT CASTSRAPGSPLHF
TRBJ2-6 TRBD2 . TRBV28 TGTGCCAGCAGTGCGGGGGAATCCTCTGGGGCCAACGTCCTGACTTTC CASSAGESSGANVLTF
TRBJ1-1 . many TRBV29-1 TGCAGCTCGCTAGGGGAGGACACTGAAGCTTTCTTT CSSLGEDTEAFF
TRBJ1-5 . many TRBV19 TGTGCCAGTAGTGCCTTAGGTCAGCCCCAGCATTTT CASSALGQPQHF
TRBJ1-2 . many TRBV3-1 TGTGCCAGCAGCCAAGGAGGGGAGTATGGCTACACCTTC CASSQGGEYGYTF
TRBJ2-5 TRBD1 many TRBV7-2 TGTGCCAGCAGCTCGAGACAGGGGGCAGTGGAGACCCAGTACTTC CASSSRQGAVETQYF
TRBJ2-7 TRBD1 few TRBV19 TGTGCCAGTAGTTCCCGGACAGGGGCGGCGGTGCACGAGCAGTACTTC CASSSRTGAAVHEQYF
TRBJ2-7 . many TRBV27 TGTGCCAGCAGTTTGGGGGGGGCTATCTACGAGCAGTACTTC CASSLGGAIYEQYF
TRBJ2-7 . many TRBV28 TGTGCCAGCAGCTTTACTAGTTTTGACGAGCAGTACTTC CASSFTSFDEQYF
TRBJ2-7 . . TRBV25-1 TGTGCCAGCAGTGATCCAGGGGCCTACGAGCAGTACTTC CASSDPGAYEQYF
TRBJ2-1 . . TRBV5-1 TGCGCCAGCAGCTTGGAGGCAACCAATGAGCAGTTCTTC CASSLEATNEQFF
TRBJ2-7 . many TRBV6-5 TGTGCCAGCAGTTACTCCCCGGACGGATGGGGGGAGCAGTACTTC CASSYSPDGWGEQYF
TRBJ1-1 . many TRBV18 TGTGCCAGCTCACCACTCGCCGGGATGAACACTGAAGCTTTCTTT CASSPLAGMNTEAFF
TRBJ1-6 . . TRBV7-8 TGTGCCAGCAGCCTGCACCCCGGGTATTCACCCCTCCACTTT CASSLHPGYSPLHF